Shown below are 4 T cell receptor beta chains from a single sample sequenced in a study of CD8 T cells in Susac syndrome. Random hexamers were used to reverse transcribe the RNA input (0.5 to 1 ug). MiXCR was run by TCRdb on the immunoSEQ multiplex PCR reads, yielding one entry per CDR3 protein. Of 200,000 to 250,000 distinct CDR3 sequences listed, about 94% are singletons. Sample: CD8+ T cells from PBMCs. The receptors derive from a human donor with multiple sclerosis.

CDR3 region: CASRGGGTRSYEQYF. CDR3 nucleotides: TGTGCCAGCAGAGGGGGGGGGACCCGCTCCTACGAGCAGTACTTC. The chain links TRBV7-9 to TRBJ2-7; possibly TRBD2 for D (7 bases). V lost 6 bases and J lost 0, with 15 bases in between. This CDR3 contains 15 residues. The V gene's germline CDR1 is SEHNR and CDR2 FQNEAQ (reference sequence).

The V call is TRBV6-2 or TRBV6-3, the J call TRBJ2-5; the D gene is possibly TRBD2 (5 bases). V lost 5 bases and J 5 bases, leaving 18 bases between the germline ends. This CDR3 has 15 residues. CDR1 and CDR2 (germline): MNHEY, SVGEGT. CDR3 region: CASSREGNIGETQYF. The CDR3 DNA sequence: TGTGCCAGCAGTCGGGAAGGAAACATAGGGGAGACCCAGTACTTC.

This chain connects TRBV9 to TRBJ2-6; unclear D gene. The V gene's germline CDR1 is SGDLS and CDR2 YYNGEE. The V end lost 4 bases, the J end lost 2 bases, and 16 bases lay between the germline ends. The CDR3 extends over 17 amino acids. The CDR3 sequence: CASSNPGSSAGANVLTF. The DNA for the CDR3 is TGTGCCAGCAGCAACCCCGGGTCTTCAGCTGGGGCCAACGTCCTGACTTTC.

In its sample, this clonotype was seen a few times. The V call is TRBV28, the J call TRBJ1-5; the D is unclear. Per the germline V gene, CDR1 is MDHEN and CDR2 is SYDVKM. The CDR3 contains 13 residues. Trimming stripped 6 bases from V and 4 bases from J, with 10 bases between. CDR3 nucleotides: TGTGCCAGCAGCCCAACAACTAATCAGCCCCAGCATTTT. Residues: CASSPTTNQPQHF.